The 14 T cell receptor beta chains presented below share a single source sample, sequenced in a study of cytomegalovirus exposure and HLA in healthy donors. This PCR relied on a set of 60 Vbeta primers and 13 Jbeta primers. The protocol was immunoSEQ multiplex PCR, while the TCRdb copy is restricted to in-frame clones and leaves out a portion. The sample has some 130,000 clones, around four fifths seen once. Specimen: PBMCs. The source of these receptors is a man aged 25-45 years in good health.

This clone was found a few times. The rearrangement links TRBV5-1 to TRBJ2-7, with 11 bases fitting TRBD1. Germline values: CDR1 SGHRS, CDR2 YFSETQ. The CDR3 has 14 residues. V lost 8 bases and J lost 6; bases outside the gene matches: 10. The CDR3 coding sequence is TGCGCCAGTCGGAGGGAGGACAGGGGGCTCGAGCAGTACTTC. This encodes CASRREDRGLEQYF.

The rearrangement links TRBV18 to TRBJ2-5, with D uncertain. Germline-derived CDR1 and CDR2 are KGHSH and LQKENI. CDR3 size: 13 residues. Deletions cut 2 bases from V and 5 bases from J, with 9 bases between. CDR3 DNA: TGTGCCAGCTCACCAGAGTTGGAGGAGACCCAGTACTTC. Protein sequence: CASSPELEETQYF.

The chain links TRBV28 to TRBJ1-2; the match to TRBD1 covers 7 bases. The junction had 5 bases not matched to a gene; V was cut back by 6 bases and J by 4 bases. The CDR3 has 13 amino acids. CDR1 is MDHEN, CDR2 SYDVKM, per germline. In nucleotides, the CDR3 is TGTGCCAGCAGCCAAACAGGGGTCTATGGCTACACCTTC. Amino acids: CASSQTGVYGYTF.

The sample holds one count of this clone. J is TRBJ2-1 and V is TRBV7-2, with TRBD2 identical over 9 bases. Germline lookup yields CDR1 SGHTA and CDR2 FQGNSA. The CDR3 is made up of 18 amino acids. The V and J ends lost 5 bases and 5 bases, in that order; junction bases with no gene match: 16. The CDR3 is CASSPRVGSGRGNNEQFF. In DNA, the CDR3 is TGTGCCAGCAGCCCCCGTGTGGGTAGCGGGAGAGGCAACAATGAGCAGTTCTTC.

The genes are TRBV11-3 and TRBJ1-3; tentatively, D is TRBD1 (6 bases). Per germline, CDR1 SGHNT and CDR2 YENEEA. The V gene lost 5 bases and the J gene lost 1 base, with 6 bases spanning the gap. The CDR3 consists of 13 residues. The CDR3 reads CASSQGSGNTIYF. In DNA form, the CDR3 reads TGTGCCAGCAGCCAGGGGTCTGGAAACACCATATATTTT. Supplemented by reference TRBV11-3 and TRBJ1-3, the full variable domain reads EAGVVQSPRYKIIEKKQPVAFWCNPISGHNTLYWYLQNLGQGPELLIRYENEEAVDDSQLPKDRFSAERLKGVDSTLKIQPAELGDSAVYLCASSQGSGNTIYFGEGSWLTVV.

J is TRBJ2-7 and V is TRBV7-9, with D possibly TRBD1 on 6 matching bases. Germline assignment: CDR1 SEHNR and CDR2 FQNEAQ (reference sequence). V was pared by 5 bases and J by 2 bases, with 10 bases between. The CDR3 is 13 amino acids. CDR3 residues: CASSPTGTYEQYF. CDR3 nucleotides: TGTGCCAGCAGCCCTACAGGGACCTACGAGCAGTACTTC.

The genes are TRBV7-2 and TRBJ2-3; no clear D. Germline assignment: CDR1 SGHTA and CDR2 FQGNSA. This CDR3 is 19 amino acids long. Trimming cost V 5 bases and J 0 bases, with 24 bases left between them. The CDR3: CASSPNVRVSMRSTDTQYF. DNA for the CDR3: TGTGCCAGCAGCCCTAATGTCCGGGTCAGTATGCGTAGCACAGATACGCAGTATTTT.

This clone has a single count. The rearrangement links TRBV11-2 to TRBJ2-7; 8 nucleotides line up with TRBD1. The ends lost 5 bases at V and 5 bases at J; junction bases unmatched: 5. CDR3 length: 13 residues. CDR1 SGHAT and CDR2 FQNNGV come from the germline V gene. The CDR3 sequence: CASSRGTGDEQYF. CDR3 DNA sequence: TGTGCCAGCAGCCGCGGGACAGGAGACGAGCAGTACTTC.

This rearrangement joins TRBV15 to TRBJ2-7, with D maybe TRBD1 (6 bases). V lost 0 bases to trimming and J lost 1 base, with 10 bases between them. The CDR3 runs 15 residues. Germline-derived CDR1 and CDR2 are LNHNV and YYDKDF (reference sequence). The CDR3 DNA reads TGTGCCACCAGCAGAGACCCGGGACAATCCTACGAGCAGTACTTC. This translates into CATSRDPGQSYEQYF.

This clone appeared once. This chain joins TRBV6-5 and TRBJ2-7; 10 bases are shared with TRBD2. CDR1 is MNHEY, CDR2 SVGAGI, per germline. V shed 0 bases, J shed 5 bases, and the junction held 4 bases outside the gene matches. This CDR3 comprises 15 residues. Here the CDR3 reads CASSYSPSGSHEQYF. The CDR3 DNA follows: TGTGCCAGCAGTTACTCGCCTAGCGGGAGCCACGAGCAGTACTTC.

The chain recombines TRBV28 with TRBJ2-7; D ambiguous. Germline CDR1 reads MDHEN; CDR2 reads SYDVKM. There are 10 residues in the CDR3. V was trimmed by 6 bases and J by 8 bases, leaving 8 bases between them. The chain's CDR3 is CASRNDKQYF. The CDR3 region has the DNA TGTGCCAGCAGGAACGACAAGCAGTACTTC.

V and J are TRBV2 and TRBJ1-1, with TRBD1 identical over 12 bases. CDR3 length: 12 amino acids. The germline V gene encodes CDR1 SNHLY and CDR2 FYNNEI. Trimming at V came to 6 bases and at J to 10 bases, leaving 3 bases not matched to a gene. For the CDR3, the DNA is TGTGCCAGCAGGTGGGACAGGGGGCGAGCTTTCTTT. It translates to CASRWDRGRAFF.

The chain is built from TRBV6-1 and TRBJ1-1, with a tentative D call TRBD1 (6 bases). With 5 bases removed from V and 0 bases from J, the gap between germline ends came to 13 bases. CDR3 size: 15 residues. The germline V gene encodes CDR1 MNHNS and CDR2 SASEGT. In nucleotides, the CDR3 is TGTGCCAGCAGTCCAACAGGGATCATGAACACTGAAGCTTTCTTT. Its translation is CASSPTGIMNTEAFF.

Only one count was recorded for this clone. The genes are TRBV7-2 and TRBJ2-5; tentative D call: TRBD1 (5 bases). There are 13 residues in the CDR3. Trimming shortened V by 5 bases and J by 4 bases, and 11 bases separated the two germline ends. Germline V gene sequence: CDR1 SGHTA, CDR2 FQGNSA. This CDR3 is CASSLTGLETQYF. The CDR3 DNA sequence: TGTGCCAGCAGCCTAACAGGCCTAGAGACCCAGTACTTC.